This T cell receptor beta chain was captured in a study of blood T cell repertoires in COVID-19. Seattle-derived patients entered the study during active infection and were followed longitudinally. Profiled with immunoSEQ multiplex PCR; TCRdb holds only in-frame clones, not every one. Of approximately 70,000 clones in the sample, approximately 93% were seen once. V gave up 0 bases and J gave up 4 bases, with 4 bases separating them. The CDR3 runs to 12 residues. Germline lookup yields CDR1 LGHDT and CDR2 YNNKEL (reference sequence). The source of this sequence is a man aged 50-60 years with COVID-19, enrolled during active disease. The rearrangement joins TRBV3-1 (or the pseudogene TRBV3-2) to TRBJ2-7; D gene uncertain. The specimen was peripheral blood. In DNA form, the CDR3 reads TGTGCCAGCAGCCAAGATAAATACGAGCAGTACTTC. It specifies CASSQDKYEQYF.